The 24 T cell receptor beta chains in this list originate from one sample, sequenced in a study of OX40 agonist ivuxolimab in advanced cancers. The repertoire was sequenced with immunoSEQ multiplex PCR; TCRdb's copy has only in-frame clones and lacks some. The sample consists of about 68,000 clones, under 95% of them appearing once. The sample was CD4+ or CD8+ T cells sorted from blood, taken in a trial of the OX40 agonist ivuxolimab. These receptors came from an adult with an advanced solid tumor such as melanoma, head and neck, liver or kidney cancer.

This clone was recorded a few times. The chain links TRBV2 to TRBJ1-1; TRBD1 aligns across 8 bases. Trimming cost V 7 bases and J 7 bases; bases outside gene matches: 5. The CDR3 spans 12 residues. CDR1 is SNHLY, CDR2 FYNNEI, per germline. The CDR3 sequence: CASNPGTGEAFF. The CDR3 DNA is TGTGCCAGCAACCCTGGGACAGGTGAAGCTTTCTTT.

The chain links TRBV4-2 to TRBJ1-1; D uncertain. The CDR3 loop spans 13 amino acids. Between the trimmed V and J ends, which lost 10 bases and 5 bases, there was a span of 17 bases. Germline V gene sequence: CDR1 LGHNA, CDR2 YNFKEQ. CDR3 nucleotides: TGTGCCACCAGTCTCGGAGGACGGACTGAAGCTTTCTTT. Translation: CATSLGGRTEAFF.

This clone was counted once. The chain combines TRBV7-9 with TRBJ2-3; 11 bases agree with TRBD2. There are 16 residues in the CDR3. V shed 7 bases, J shed 5 bases, and the junction held 11 bases outside the gene matches. Germline V gene data show CDR1 as SEHNR and CDR2 as FQNEAQ (reference sequence). The chain's CDR3 is CASILGTSGAGDTQYF. The CDR3, as DNA: TGTGCCAGCATCCTTGGGACTAGCGGTGCTGGAGATACGCAGTATTTT. The whole variable domain, filled in from reference TRBV7-9 and TRBJ2-3, reads DTGVSQNPRHKITKRGQNVTFRCDPISEHNRLYWYRQTLGQGPEFLTYFQNEAQLEKSRLLSDRFSAERPKGSFSTLEIQRTEQGDSAMYLCASILGTSGAGDTQYFGPGTRLTVL.

This clone has a handful of counts. This chain connects TRBV11-3 to TRBJ2-7; 7 bases map to TRBD2. Germline CDR1 is SGHNT and CDR2 is YENEEA. The CDR3 consists of 13 residues. The V segment lost 5 bases and the J segment 1 base; nucleotides outside the gene matches: 2. The chain's CDR3 is CASSPSGSYEQYF. CDR3 nucleotide sequence: TGTGCCAGCAGCCCTAGCGGATCCTACGAGCAGTACTTC. The full variable domain, its missing parts supplied by reference TRBV11-3 and TRBJ2-7, is EAGVVQSPRYKIIEKKQPVAFWCNPISGHNTLYWYLQNLGQGPELLIRYENEEAVDDSQLPKDRFSAERLKGVDSTLKIQPAELGDSAVYLCASSPSGSYEQYFGPGTRLTVT.

This chain joins TRBV7-9 and TRBJ2-1; 11 nucleotides agree with TRBD2. The CDR3 covers 16 residues. Unmatched junction bases numbered 6, after V lost 5 bases and J lost 3 bases. Germline V CDR1 and CDR2: SEHNR, FQNEAQ (reference sequence). CDR3 nucleotide sequence: TGTGCCAGCAGCCCGCCGACTAGCGGGATCTACAATGAGCAGTTCTTC. It specifies CASSPPTSGIYNEQFF.

The genes are TRBV7-2 and TRBJ1-2, with D unclear. The CDR3 sequence is 12 residues long. Germline CDR1 reads SGHTA; CDR2 reads FQGNSA. Trimming took off 2 bases at V and 7 bases at J, with 8 bases between the two ends. CDR3 bases: TGTGCCAGCAGCTTAAACAGTGCTGGCTACACCTTC. It codes for CASSLNSAGYTF.

The J gene is TRBJ2-5, the V gene TRBV11-2; maybe TRBD2 (7 bases). Germline V gene data show CDR1 as SGHAT and CDR2 as FQNNGV. This CDR3 is 15 amino acids long. V shed 3 bases and J shed 1 base, with 12 bases lying between them. The CDR3 protein is CASSFLGGVQETQYF. The CDR3 DNA is TGTGCCAGCAGCTTTTTAGGGGGGGTCCAAGAGACCCAGTACTTC.

The rearrangement links TRBV7-9 to TRBJ1-1; D unresolved. CDR1 SEHNR and CDR2 FQNEAQ come from the germline V gene (reference sequence). V lost 2 bases and J 3 bases, leaving 10 bases between the germline ends. The CDR3 is made up of 14 amino acids. CDR3 residues: CASSLYGPDTEAFF. The CDR3 region has the DNA TGTGCCAGCAGCTTATACGGGCCCGACACTGAAGCTTTCTTT. Variable domain in full (rest from reference TRBV7-9 and TRBJ1-1): DTGVSQNPRHKITKRGQNVTFRCDPISEHNRLYWYRQTLGQGPEFLTYFQNEAQLEKSRLLSDRFSAERPKGSFSTLEIQRTEQGDSAMYLCASSLYGPDTEAFFGQGTRLTVV.

This chain links TRBV7-9 with TRBJ2-1, with D perhaps TRBD2 (7 bases). Trimming shortened V by 7 bases and J by 10 bases, and 23 bases separated the two germline ends. This CDR3 spans 15 amino acids. Germline CDR1 reads SEHNR; CDR2 reads FQNEAQ (reference sequence). The chain's CDR3 is CASIPRGGQGSEQFF. The CDR3 DNA sequence: TGTGCCAGCATTCCTAGGGGGGGGCAGGGCAGCGAGCAGTTCTTC.

This chain links TRBV27 with TRBJ2-5; 11 nucleotides match TRBD2. The CDR3 contains 15 residues. V shed 6 bases, J shed 2 bases, and the junction held 5 bases outside the gene matches. The germline V gene encodes CDR1 MNHEY and CDR2 SMNVEV (reference sequence). The DNA for the CDR3 is TGTGCCAGCAGCCCCGGGACTAGCGGACAAGAGACCCAGTACTTC. This sequence encodes CASSPGTSGQETQYF.

The V call is TRBV30, the J call TRBJ2-5; D gene unclear. The CDR3 loop spans 15 amino acids. Germline CDR1 GTSNPN, CDR2 SVGIG (reference sequence). Deletions cut 2 bases from V and 0 bases from J, with 13 bases between. The CDR3 spells CAWSRSGSYQETQYF. In DNA form, the CDR3 reads TGTGCCTGGAGTAGATCGGGCTCCTACCAAGAGACCCAGTACTTC.

This clone was seen once. V and J are TRBV7-9 and TRBJ2-3, with a tentative D call TRBD1 (6 bases). V lost 2 bases, J lost 0 bases, and 9 bases lay in between. The CDR3 extends over 15 amino acids. Per germline, CDR1 SEHNR and CDR2 FQNEAQ (reference sequence). CDR3: CASSLLTGSTDTQYF. CDR3 sequence (DNA): TGTGCCAGCAGCTTACTGACAGGAAGCACAGATACGCAGTATTTT.

The V and J genes are TRBV27 and TRBJ2-1; TRBD1 matches 8 bases. The ends lost 9 bases at V and 8 bases at J; junction bases unmatched: 12. The CDR3 sequence is 14 residues long. Germline V gene lookup returns CDR1 MNHEY and CDR2 SMNVEV (reference sequence). CDR3 sequence reads: CASTTGAGGYEQFF. CDR3 sequence (DNA): TGTGCCAGTACCACAGGGGCAGGGGGCTATGAGCAGTTCTTC.

The rearrangement links TRBV27 to TRBJ2-6; maybe TRBD1 (6 bases). Between the trimmed V and J ends, which lost 1 base and 3 bases, there was a span of 19 bases. CDR3 length: 19 residues. Germline V CDR1 and CDR2: MNHEY, SMNVEV (reference sequence). CDR3 DNA sequence: TGTGCCAGCAGTTTATACAGGGTTGGTGTATCGCGTGGGGCCAACGTCCTGACTTTC. It specifies CASSLYRVGVSRGANVLTF.

This clone was detected only a few times. The chain uses TRBV25-1 and TRBJ1-1; D is undetermined. Germline CDR1 reads MGHDK; CDR2 reads SYGVNS. The ends were cut back, 0 bases at V and 2 bases at J, with 7 bases in the middle. The CDR3 consists of 14 residues. DNA for the CDR3: TGTGCCAGCAGTGAATATCACGGTAACACTGAAGCTTTCTTT. Amino acids: CASSEYHGNTEAFF.

The J gene is TRBJ2-3, the V gene TRBV9, with 10 positions matching TRBD2. Trimming at V came to 4 bases and at J to 1 base, leaving 9 bases not matched to a gene. The CDR3 length is 17 residues. The V gene's germline CDR1 is SGDLS and CDR2 YYNGEE. Written as DNA, the CDR3 is TGTGCCAGCAGCTTATACTTAGCGGGGGGCCGCACAGATACGCAGTATTTT. The encoded protein is CASSLYLAGGRTDTQYF.

The chain uses TRBV2 and TRBJ1-2; the D gene is possibly TRBD1 (6 bases). V lost 6 bases and J lost 1, with 30 bases in between. Germline CDR1 reads SNHLY; CDR2 reads FYNNEI. The CDR3 extends over 20 amino acids. For the CDR3, the DNA is TGTGCCAGCAGGAATGCCGGGACATCGGAATTCGTTGTAGATAACTATGGCTACACCTTC. Amino acid sequence: CASRNAGTSEFVVDNYGYTF.

This chain uses TRBV28 with TRBJ2-1; the match to TRBD2 covers 7 bases. The CDR3 sequence is 16 residues long. The germline V gene has CDR1 MDHEN and CDR2 SYDVKM. V was clipped by 7 bases and J by 2 bases; unmatched bases: 11. CDR3 in amino acids: CASTLQVGGTYNEQFF. The DNA of the CDR3 is TGTGCCAGCACCCTCCAAGTGGGAGGGACCTACAATGAGCAGTTCTTC.

The rearrangement joins TRBV12-5 to TRBJ1-5; D uncertain. The ends were cut back, 2 bases at V and 0 bases at J, with 11 bases in the middle. Germline V gene sequence: CDR1 LGHNT, CDR2 FRNRAP. The CDR3 contains 16 residues. The CDR3 region is CASGLLTTYSNQPQHF. CDR3 sequence (DNA): TGTGCTAGTGGTTTGTTAACCACCTATAGCAATCAGCCCCAGCATTTT.

The chain has TRBV4-3 and TRBJ2-2; unclear D gene. V was clipped by 0 bases and J by 0 bases, with 8 bases between them. Germline values: CDR1 LGHNA, CDR2 YSLEER. The CDR3 contains 16 residues. The CDR3: CASSQDLTSNTGELFF. CDR3 nucleotides: TGCGCCAGCAGCCAAGATCTGACCTCGAACACCGGGGAGCTGTTTTTT.

This clone appeared once. The gene calls are TRBV7-9 and TRBJ1-6; TRBD1 aligns across 7 bases. V shed 5 bases, J shed 7 bases, and the junction held 8 bases outside the gene matches. CDR3 length: 15 amino acids. Germline-derived CDR1 and CDR2 are SEHNR and FQNEAQ (reference sequence). The CDR3 protein is CASSSRDSLNSPLHF. The CDR3 nucleotides are TGTGCCAGCAGCAGTAGGGACAGTCTCAATTCACCCCTCCACTTT.

The J gene is TRBJ2-2, the V gene TRBV7-6; D gene uncertain. V was clipped by 4 bases and J by 2 bases, with 5 bases between them. The CDR3 consists of 13 residues. Germline values: CDR1 SGHVS, CDR2 FNYEAQ. The CDR3 protein is CASSSANTGELFF. CDR3 nucleotide sequence: TGTGCCAGCAGCTCCGCAAACACCGGGGAGCTGTTTTTT.

Comment on this clone: One junction end disagrees with the germline gene, perhaps due to a read error. The V call is TRBV5-1, the J call TRBJ1-2; unclear D gene. This CDR3 has 15 residues. Germline V gene lookup returns CDR1 SGHRS and CDR2 YFSETQ. CDR3 sequence reads: CASSLGEAYNSGYTF. The CDR3 DNA reads as TGCGCCAGCAGCTTGGGGGAGGCTTATAACTCTGGCTACACCTTC.

The chain carries TRBV7-9 and TRBJ2-7, with TRBD1 identical over 7 bases. Germline CDR1 and CDR2: SEHNR and FQNEAQ (reference sequence). V was clipped by 6 bases and J by 6 bases; unmatched bases: 14. CDR3 length equals 15 residues. The DNA of the CDR3 is TGTGCCAGCAGGGGGGAGAGACAGGGAGAAGGCGAGCAGTACTTC. Encoded protein: CASRGERQGEGEQYF.